The TCR beta chain under discussion was sequenced for a study of shared clonotypes between healthy human individuals. Only in-frame clones appear in the TCRdb table, and some are missing; sequencing was by immunoSEQ multiplex PCR. This sample carries about 2 million clones, just under 95% of them seen once, and the ten largest clones take 1% to 1.5%. In its sample, this clone was seen once. Germline V CDR1 and CDR2: SGHRS, YFSETQ. V was trimmed by 4 bases and J by 7 bases, leaving 17 bases between them. The CDR3 is 15 residues long. CD8 cells classed as naive were CD45RO-negative and positively selected for CCR7, excluding terminally differentiated effector memory CD45RA+ cells.

Source material: naive CD8+ T cells sorted from blood. The TCR sequence derives from a man younger than 35 in good health. This chain joins TRBV5-1 and TRBJ1-4; D may be TRBD1 (6 bases). The DNA for the CDR3 is TGCGCCAGCAGCGGGACCGGACAGCCAGGTGAAAAACTGTTTTTT. The encoded protein is CASSGTGQPGEKLFF.